These T cell receptor beta chains were read from a single sample in a study of tumor and adjacent non-tumor tissue in lung cancer. In TCRdb, the multiplex PCR reads were re-called with MiXCR into one record per CDR3 protein. Of approximately 90,000 distinct CDR3 sequences listed, 61% are singletons. Specimen: lung tumor tissue. Source of these receptors: a man aged 65 to 79 with non-small cell lung cancer. Both conserved end residues are part of each CDR3. The D gene is left open where the match is weak. Rows give clone size only sometimes, using once, few, many, or a class for an expanded clone.

j_call | d_call | cdr3_length | clone_size | v_call | cdr3_nt | cdr3_aa
TRBJ2-1 | NA | 17 | NA | TRBV11-1 | TGTCCCAGCAGCTGGTACCCAGCAGGAGTCCCCTACAATGAGCAATTCTTC | CPSSWYPAGVPYNEQFF
TRBJ1-5 | TRBD1 | 14 | NA | TRBV29-1 | TGCAGCGCGTCGTTAGGGGGCGGCAATCAGCCCCAGCATTTT | CSASLGGGNQPQHF
TRBJ1-5 | TRBD1 | 15 | NA | TRBV28 | TGTGCCAGCAACTTCGGGACAGGGGGGACTCAGCCCCAGCATTTT | CASNFGTGGTQPQHF
TRBJ2-3 | NA | 15 | NA | TRBV28 | TGTGCCAGCAGTTTTCAGGGTACGGGAACAGATACGCAGTATTTT | CASSFQGTGTDTQYF
TRBJ1-4 | NA | 15 | NA | TRBV6-5 | TGTGGCAGCAATTCACCGGGACGGGCTAATGAAAAACTGTTTTTT | CGSNSPGRANEKLFF
TRBJ2-7 | TRBD2 | 15 | many | TRBV4-1 | TGCGCCAGCAGCCGCGGGGGGGCCTCAATAGGGGAGCAGTACTTC | CASSRGGASIGEQYF
TRBJ2-1 | NA | 18 | NA | TRBV11-2 | TGTGCCTGCAGCTTTGCCCGACGGGCTGGAGGGCAGGACAATGAGCAGTTCTTC | CACSFARRAGGQDNEQFF
TRBJ2-5 | TRBD2 | 13 | many | TRBV12-3/TRBV12-4 | TGTGCCAGCGGGCTAGCGGGAGTAGAGACCCAGTACTTC | CASGLAGVETQYF
TRBJ2-2 | TRBD2 | 17 | NA | TRBV7-9 | TGTGCCAGCAGAGACGGACTAGCGGAGAAGAACACTGGGGAGCAGTTTTTT | CASRDGLAEKNTGEQFF
TRBJ2-5 | NA | 14 | few | TRBV29-1 | TGCAGCGTTGAAAGGGCAGACTCACAAGAGACCCAGTACTTC | CSVERADSQETQYF
TRBJ2-1 | TRBD1 | 16 | many | TRBV14 | TGTGCCAGCAGCCAAGATACAGGGGTAGTCTACAATGAGCAGTTCTTC | CASSQDTGVVYNEQFF
TRBJ2-3 | NA | 14 | many | TRBV7-9 | TGTGCCAGCAGCTTAGTGACCCTCTCGGATACGCAGTATTTT | CASSLVTLSDTQYF
TRBJ2-2 | NA | 16 | NA | TRBV29-1 | TGCAGCGCCCGGCGCACAGGAGGATGGAACACCAGGGAGCTGTTTTTT | CSARRTGGWNTRELFF
TRBJ2-7 | NA | 12 | NA | TRBV4-2 | TGTGCCAGCAGCCAAGTCGAGGGCGAGCAGTGCTTC | CASSQVEGEQCF
TRBJ2-2 | NA | 15 | NA | TRBV5-1 | TGCGCCAGCAGCTTGGAACAGTCGAACACCGGGGAGCTGTTTTTT | CASSLEQSNTGELFF
TRBJ2-2 | NA | 11 | medium-sized | TRBV10-3 | TGTGCCATCAGTTACACCGGGGAGCTGTTTTTT | CAISYTGELFF
TRBJ2-1 | TRBD2 | 15 | NA | TRBV5-1 | TGCGCCAGGAGCCCCGGGACTAGCGAGGCCGATGAGCAGTTCTTC | CARSPGTSEADEQFF
TRBJ2-1 | TRBD2 | 17 | NA | TRBV11-1 | TGTGCCAGCAGTTGTTACCCAGCGGGAGTCCCCTACAATGAGCAGTCCTTC | CASSCYPAGVPYNEQSF
TRBJ2-1 | TRBD1 | 14 | NA | TRBV20-1 | TGCAGTGCCCCAGGACAGGGGGCGGTCGATGAACAGTTATTC | CSAPGQGAVDEQLF
TRBJ1-1 | NA | 13 | NA | TRBV12-3/TRBV12-4 | TGTGCTAGCAGTTTTAGGATAGGAGACGAAGCTTTCTTT | CASSFRIGDEAFF
TRBJ2-7 | TRBD2 | 14 | NA | TRBV12-3/TRBV12-4 | TGTGCCAGCAGTTTTGGCGGGGGGCCCTATGAGCAGTACTTC | CASSFGGGPYEQYF
TRBJ2-4 | NA | 13 | NA | TRBV10-3 | TGTGCCTTCAGTGAGGAGAGGACGGGGTTTCAGTACTTC | CAFSEERTGFQYF
TRBJ2-5 | TRBD2 | 15 | NA | TRBV6-5 | TGTGCAAGCAGTTATTCGCAAGCGGGGCGAGAGACCCAGTACTTC | CASSYSQAGRETQYF
TRBJ1-2 | NA | 14 | NA | TRBV14 | TGTACCAGCAGCCAAGCACAGGGTCTCTATGGCTACACCTTC | CTSSQAQGLYGYTF
TRBJ2-6 | NA | 16 | NA | TRBV28 | TGTGCCAGCAGTTCCCCCCCCGTTTCTGAGGCCAACGTCCTGACTTTC | CASSSPPVSEANVLTF
TRBJ1-5 | TRBD1 | 13 | NA | TRBV6-2/TRBV6-3 | TGTGCCAGCAATTGGGACAGGAGTCAACCCCAGCATTTT | CASNWDRSQPQHF
TRBJ1-1 | NA | 14 | NA | TRBV6-5 | TGTGCCAGCAGTTACTCGCGGGGGAACAGTGGAGCTTTCTTT | CASSYSRGNSGAFF
TRBJ1-2 | NA | 14 | many | TRBV20-1 | TGCAGTGCGCCGAGTGGCAGGGTGACCTATGGCTACACCTTC | CSAPSGRVTYGYTF
TRBJ2-5 | TRBD2 | 15 | NA | TRBV10-2 | TGCGCCAGCACACTTGGTAGCGGGGGGGCCGAGACCCAGCACTTC | CASTLGSGGAETQHF
TRBJ1-2 | TRBD1 | 15 | NA | TRBV6-5 | TGTACCAGCAGTATACAGGGGGCGGCTAACTATGGCTACACCTTC | CTSSIQGAANYGYTF
TRBJ2-7 | TRBD2 | 16 | once | TRBV10-3 | TGTGCCATCAGTTGGACTAGCGTGGGCCCCACCTTCGAGCAGTACTTC | CAISWTSVGPTFEQYF
TRBJ2-3 | NA | 15 | many | TRBV6-5 | TGTGCCAGCAGCCCCCTCGTGACTAGAGAAGATACGCAGTATTTT | CASSPLVTREDTQYF
TRBJ2-2 | TRBD1 | 14 | once | TRBV5-5 | TGTGTCAGCATCTTGGTAGGGGGCTACGGGGAGCTGTTTTTT | CVSILVGGYGELFF
TRBJ1-4 | NA | 15 | many | TRBV7-9 | TGTGCCAGCAGCAACGGACGGATGCGTAATGAAAAACTGTTTTTT | CASSNGRMRNEKLFF
TRBJ2-7 | NA | 15 | many | TRBV4-2 | TGTGCCAGCAGCCAAGATCCGCTAACCTCCTACGAGCAGTACTTC | CASSQDPLTSYEQYF
TRBJ1-5 | NA | 15 | medium-sized | TRBV10-2 | TGCGCCAGCAGCGAAGATCTCATTGGCAATCAGCCCCAGCATTTT | CASSEDLIGNQPQHF
TRBJ2-1 | TRBD2 | 13 | many | TRBV6-1 | TGTGCCAGCAGATGGGAGGGTTACAATGAGCAGTTCTTC | CASRWEGYNEQFF
TRBJ1-6 | TRBD1 | 13 | NA | TRBV6-1 | TGTGCCAGCAGAGGGACAGCGGGATCACCCCTCCGCTTT | CASRGTAGSPLRF
TRBJ1-5 | NA | 15 | NA | TRBV6-1 | TGTGCCAGCACGGCGCTTGAGGGGTCCGGTCAGCCCCAGCATTTT | CASTALEGSGQPQHF
TRBJ2-1 | NA | 13 | NA | TRBV28 | TGTGCCAGCAGTTCGCCCCTCTCCTTGGAGCAGTTCTTC | CASSSPLSLEQFF